This T cell receptor (beta chain) was documented in a study of T cell responses to AZD1222 COVID-19 vaccine (dated by TCRdb to the early 2020s). Notes on the research overall: AZD1222 recipients whose second dose came at about 4 weeks and those whose second dose came at about 12 weeks were combined into one group, since spike-specific TCR depth and breadth did not differ between the two schedules. Trial participants were enrolled by age into subgroups of 18-55, 56-69 and 70-plus years, and around 150, 28 and 57 TCR-sequenced participants, respectively, were included in these subgroups. TCR sequencing was performed for 230 to 250 trial participants, of whom about 200 were given two doses of AZD1222 and roughly 25 were given two doses of MenACWY control vaccine.

Trimming takes 5 bases from V and 3 bases from J, and the germline ends sit 16 bases apart. The CDR3, from cysteine to phenylalanine, totals 16 residues. Just CDR3 DNA is preserved here, 48 bases in frame from base 1. Sequences SGHTA (CDR1) and FQGTGA (CDR2) are obtained from the germline V gene. The CDR3 regions of human TCRbeta chains were analyzed by immunosequencing. The source study handled its data this way. Repertoire TCRs were matched against a reference library of SARS-CoV-2-specific TCRs generated with the MIRA antigen-specificity platform. Breadth meant the fraction of unique TCRs that were SARS-CoV-2-associated, whereas depth meant the fraction of total T cells that were SARS-CoV-2-associated. Using the MIRA data, every spike-specific TCR was mapped to the spike region that the TCR reacted to and assigned to either a CD4 or a CD8 class. Log10-transformed breadth and depth values were compared by one-way ANOVA with Sidak's multiple comparisons tests. This immuneACCESS table, as held by TCRdb, lists in-frame sequences with V and J called but not all clones. Of the missing ones, under half trace to an unresolved V gene in checked studies; the others have no known cause. For V, J and clone size, that table is used; D and trimming come from the DNA. The sample contains roughly 99,000 clones, 75% to 90% of them found a single time. The ten largest clones represent about 4.5% of the sample.

Study-wide findings and limitations: Conclusions about previously exposed vaccinees are limited because only six or seven AZD1222 recipients were SARS-CoV-2 seropositive at baseline. Because no day 14 peak-response samples were available, the repertoires could be characterized only after the peak T cell response. The whole spike protein was spanned by vaccine-associated CD4 TCRs, and dominant responses were seen in regions 160-218 and 743-854. Spike-specific TCR breadth and depth rose significantly after two AZD1222 doses compared with day 0 and with MenACWY recipients. Participants were mostly white British, with more females than males. The authors suggested clonal diversity may have been underestimated. Reportedly, close to half of the unique spike-specific TCRs recognized epitopes lying outside the regions that are mutated in the B.1.351 and B.1.1.7 variants. The 56-69-year group was small, and its depth increase did not reach significance, likely because of low power.

Details on this clone: What antigen it recognizes has not been identified. No qualities accompany the bases; no much larger clone lies one base away.

This specimen's time point label, interpreted: baseline before first vaccination. Samples from vaccinated people were obtained from the UK trials COV001 and COV002, which included a single-blind randomized controlled phase 2/3 trial of AZD1222 (ChAdOx1 nCoV-19) in healthy adults. For TCRbeta chain sequencing, PBMC samples were collected from trial participants at day 0 and at day 28 after the second dose. Here the sequenced sample was peripheral blood, taken on day 0 of AZD1222 vaccination. The sequence derives from an adult in good health. The chain is assembled from TRBV7-3 and TRBJ2-2; the best D guess is TRBD2, with 6 bases matching. The sequence in DNA is TGTGCCAGCAGCAGCTTCGGCGGGACCCACACCGGGGAGCTGTTTTTT. The encoded protein is CASSSFGGTHTGELFF.